This record looks at one TCR beta chain sequence and its context. Authors' processing steps: Estimation of nucleated cell counts was performed using reference gene primer amplification. Sequencing was performed with immunoSEQ multiplex PCR; in TCRdb, only in-frame clones are kept and a portion is missing. For V, J and clone size, that table is used; D and trimming come from the DNA. The sample carries 250,000 to 350,000 clones, about 91% recorded once. The data derive from a study of blood T cell repertoires in COVID-19. Overall study context: Samples came from the United States, Italy and Spain, spanning acute and convalescent COVID-19. From T cells, B-cell-depleted T cells, or PBMCs came the material, which was cDNA or gDNA.

Sequencing was carried out using peripheral blood. This TCR was recovered from a woman aged 60-70 years with acute or convalescent COVID-19.

CDR3 amino acids: CATLSRESQNTEAFF. The CDR3 DNA sequence: TGTGCCACCCTGAGCAGGGAATCCCAGAACACTGAAGCTTTCTTT. The chain has TRBV10-3 and TRBJ1-1; a possible D gene is TRBD1 (5 bases). The CDR3 length is 15 residues. With 10 bases removed from V and 1 base from J, the gap between germline ends came to 19 bases. Germline assignment: CDR1 ENHRY and CDR2 SYGVKD.